This T cell receptor (beta chain) was retrieved from a study of blood T cell repertoires in COVID-19 (dated by TCRdb to the early 2020s). A note on the overall study: Collaborator samples came from the United States, Italy and Spain and covered acute and convalescent phases of COVID-19. The prospective study material was composed of cDNA or gDNA derived from T cells, B-cell-depleted T cells, or PBMCs. Subjects who had been exposed to COVID-19, were actively infected with it, or had recovered from it provided the deeply sampled blood TCRbeta repertoires that made up the dataset. The repertoires were released in a freely available public database intended as a resource for research on the immune response to SARS-CoV-2. The samples were drawn from the first 160 participants of the ongoing ImmuneRACE study and from 950 to 1,500 subjects provided by 6 global collaborators. Sample metadata almost always included a de-identified subject ID, COVID-19 status, age in years and sex. Where HLA class I and class II types were available, the types were taken from metadata supplied by the sample provider, not from assay-based typing. The study at large found these results: How much clinical and demographic metadata was included differed by source and by participant, and the metadata was provided uncurated.

As to this clone: What this receptor recognizes is not known. No much larger clonotype is one base removed from it; base qualities were not supplied.

One collaborating source in Seattle enrolled patients while the patients were actively infected and followed the patients over time throughout the course of disease. The collaborating institutions used their own protocols to collect whole blood in K2EDTA tubes. Collaborator samples were shipped for TCRbeta analysis as frozen whole blood, isolated PBMCs, or DNA extracted from either sample type. Reading the germline V gene gives CDR1 MGHRA and CDR2 YSYEKL. Its CDR3 holds 19 amino acids, cysteine through phenylalanine. This entry keeps only the CDR3 DNA: 57 bases, framed from base 1. Trimming takes 1 base off V and 0 bases off J; junction bases not matched to a gene: 9. The immunoSEQ Assay, a bias-controlled multiplex PCR, was used to amplify TCRbeta CDR3 regions from genomic DNA. The paper's processing steps were these. Nucleated cell counts per sample were estimated from amplification of reference gene primers within the assay. To quantify the absolute abundance of each unique TCRbeta CDR3 rearrangement, sequence reads were collapsed and filtered. For each sample, productive Simpson clonality was calculated by taking the square root of Simpson's diversity index across productive rearrangements. TCRdb provides this immuneACCESS table in a form limited to in-frame rearrangements. Some clones are lacking; in checked studies, under half of them reflect an unresolved V gene, and why the rest are absent is not known. V, J and clone size reflect that table, while D and trimming were determined from the DNA. This sample lists about 200,000 clones; roughly 90% were detected once. The ten largest clonotypes hold roughly 19% of the sample.

The receptor comes from a man aged 50 to 59 with COVID-19, enrolled during active disease. The specimen sequenced was peripheral blood. The chain is encoded by TRBV4-1 joined to TRBJ2-1; 10 of the junction bases match TRBD2. The DNA reads as follows: TGCGCCAGCAGCCAAGTACCGGCTAGCGGGGGTATCTCCTACAATGAGCAGTTCTTC. Its amino acids are CASSQVPASGGISYNEQFF.